This TCR beta chain appears in the sequencing data of a study of T cell responses to AZD1222 COVID-19 vaccine (dated by TCRdb to the early 2020s). The study in broad terms: AZD1222 recipients whose second dose came at about 4 weeks and those whose second dose came at about 12 weeks were combined into one group, since spike-specific TCR depth and breadth did not differ between the two schedules. Trial participants were enrolled by age into subgroups of 18-55, 56-69 and 70-plus years, and 148, 28 and 57 TCR-sequenced participants, respectively, were included in these subgroups. A total of 233 trial participants underwent TCR sequencing, of whom about 210 received two doses of AZD1222 and some 26 received two doses of the MenACWY control vaccine. The paper's findings and limits, for the study overall: Conclusions about previously exposed vaccinees are limited because only 5 or 6 AZD1222 recipients were SARS-CoV-2 seropositive at baseline. Because no day 14 peak-response samples were available, repertoires were characterized only after the peak T cell response. Most participants were white British and females outnumbered males, and the authors suggested that clonal diversity may have been underestimated. Vaccine-associated CD4 TCRs spanned the whole spike protein, with dominant responses in regions 160-218 and 743-854. In the small 56-69-year group, the increase in depth fell short of significance, most likely because of low power. Reportedly, close to half of the unique spike-specific TCRs recognized epitopes lying outside the regions that are mutated in the B.1.351 and B.1.1.7 variants. After two AZD1222 doses, both the breadth and the depth of spike-specific TCRs were significantly higher than at day 0 and than in MenACWY recipients.

Via the germline V gene, CDR1 is LGHNA and CDR2 YSLEER. For this chain, trimming is 3 bases at the V end and 5 bases at the J end, and the number of junction bases without a gene match is 5. The CDR3 goes from the cysteine to the phenylalanine over 15 residues. CDR3 DNA is the only sequence kept; it has 45 bases, read in frame from the first base. The time point label on this specimen signifies: baseline before first vaccination. The vaccinee samples were drawn from two UK trials, COV001 and COV002, one of which was a single-blind randomized controlled phase 2/3 trial testing AZD1222 (ChAdOx1 nCoV-19) in healthy adults. Trial participant PBMC samples were collected at day 0 and day 28 after the second dose for TCRbeta chain sequencing. Comment on this clone: Which antigen it targets is not known. Base qualities are missing; no much larger clone stands one base away.

The CDR3 regions of human TCRbeta chains were subjected to immunosequencing. In the authors' own workflow: Repertoire TCRs were matched against a reference library of SARS-CoV-2-specific TCRs generated with the MIRA antigen-specificity platform. Breadth meant the fraction of unique TCRs that were SARS-CoV-2-associated, whereas depth meant the fraction of total T cells that were SARS-CoV-2-associated. Using the MIRA data, each spike-specific TCR was mapped to the spike region that the TCR reacts to and placed in a CD4 or CD8 class. Log10-transformed breadth and depth values were compared by one-way ANOVA with Sidak's multiple comparisons tests. Drawn from immuneACCESS, this table holds only the in-frame rearrangements with V and J called that TCRdb kept. Clones are partly lost; checked studies trace under half to an unresolved V gene and leave the rest unexplained. V, J and clone size were drawn from that table, and D and trimming were deduced from the DNA. The sample table lists around 150,000 clones, roughly 94% of them with a count of one. The ten largest make up about 1.3% of the sample.

This receptor was taken from an adult in good health. The rearranged segments are TRBV4-3 and TRBJ2-1; 9 central nucleotides agree with TRBD2. This specimen was peripheral blood, taken on day 0 of AZD1222 vaccination. The CDR3 region has the sequence CASSHGLARNNEQFF. The nucleotide sequence reads as follows: TGCGCCAGCAGCCACGGACTAGCGCGCAACAATGAGCAGTTCTTC.